The 7 T cell receptor beta chains below come from one sample, sequenced in a study of radiotherapy plus CTLA-4 blockade in lung cancer. Data came from immunoSEQ multiplex PCR; TCRdb stores just in-frame clones and leaves some out. Altogether roughly 50,000 clones are present, 80% to 85% being singletons, with the ten largest covering approximately 3.4%. The sample was peripheral blood, taken from a patient treated with radiotherapy plus ipilimumab. These receptors were obtained from a human donor with non-small cell lung cancer who had stable disease on radiotherapy plus ipilimumab.

This chain links TRBV5-1 with TRBJ2-1; unclear D gene. Trimming stripped 0 bases from V and 6 bases from J, with 10 bases between. The CDR3 is made up of 14 amino acids. Germline V gene lookup returns CDR1 SGHRS and CDR2 YFSETQ. The CDR3 loop reads CASSLGSQRNEQFF. CDR3 sequence (DNA): TGCGCCAGCAGCTTGGGGAGTCAACGCAATGAGCAGTTCTTC.

The V gene is TRBV18, the J gene TRBJ1-1; unclear D gene. The V and J ends lost 6 bases and 1 base respectively, with 12 bases between them. Germline V CDR1 and CDR2: KGHSH, LQKENI. This CDR3 has 14 amino acids. CDR3 in amino acids: CASSLRGQNTEAFF. The CDR3 DNA reads TGTGCCAGCTCCCTTCGAGGGCAGAACACTGAAGCTTTCTTT.

The CDR3 sequence is CASSPGQGPSEQYF. Written as DNA, the CDR3 is TGTGCCAGCTCACCGGGACAGGGGCCGTCCGAGCAGTACTTC. The chain couples TRBV18 to TRBJ2-7, with 10 bases aligning to TRBD1. Germline CDR1 and CDR2: KGHSH and LQKENI. The CDR3 has 14 residues. V lost 3 bases to trimming and J lost 6 bases; unmatched junction nucleotides: 5.

The chain's CDR3 is CARSSTPSSVAKNIQYF. Here the CDR3 DNA reads TGTGCCAGAAGCTCAACTCCTAGCTCGGTAGCCAAAAACATTCAGTACTTC. The chain recombines TRBV5-3 with TRBJ2-4; possible D gene TRBD2, 5 bases. TRBV5-3 is labeled an ORF, and its function is uncertain. This CDR3 has 17 amino acids. The ends were cut back, 3 bases at V and 0 bases at J, with 16 bases in the middle.

This clone has only a few counts. This chain joins TRBV7-8 and TRBJ2-3, with D perhaps TRBD1 (7 bases). There are 18 residues in the CDR3. The germline V gene encodes CDR1 SGHVS and CDR2 FQNEAQ. The V end was cut by 4 bases, the J end by 0 bases, with 20 bases between. The CDR3 here is CASSWGRGTDSSTDTQYF. CDR3 DNA sequence: TGTGCCAGCAGCTGGGGTCGGGGGACAGACTCTAGCACAGATACGCAGTATTTT.

This rearrangement joins TRBV5-4 to TRBJ1-2; D is unclear. The germline V gene encodes CDR1 SGHNT and CDR2 YYREEE (reference sequence). This CDR3 is 14 amino acids long. V dropped 4 bases and J dropped 8 bases, with 18 bases sitting between them. The CDR3 here is CASSLNVGDGGYTF. The CDR3 DNA is TGTGCCAGCAGCCTCAACGTGGGAGACGGGGGCTACACCTTC.

Of note for this clone: Other DNA sequences in the same sample also yield this CDR3. The J gene is TRBJ1-2, the V gene TRBV4-1; TRBD1 aligns across 11 bases. Trimming cost V 6 bases and J 4 bases; bases outside gene matches: 4. Germline assignment: CDR1 MGHRA and CDR2 YSYEKL. This CDR3 is 14 amino acids long. This CDR3 is CASRPGQGAYGYTF. For the CDR3, the DNA is TGCGCCAGCAGACCAGGACAGGGGGCCTATGGCTACACCTTC.